Following are 2 T cell receptor beta chains from one sample sequenced in a study of identifying expanded T cells in peripheral blood. Using immunoSEQ multiplex PCR, the repertoire was profiled, and TCRdb retains in-frame clones only, with some absent. The sample records about 78,000 clones, about 83% being singletons. The sample was blood. The receptors were sampled from a person between 18 and 69 years old in good health.

The chain has TRBV5-4 and TRBJ2-1; possibly TRBD1 or TRBD2 for D (5 bases each). The CDR3 has 13 residues. V dropped 8 bases and J dropped 1 base, with 10 bases sitting between them. Germline-derived CDR1 and CDR2 are SGHNT and YYREEE (reference sequence). This chain's CDR3 is CASRGGSYNEQFF. CDR3 coding DNA: TGTGCCAGTAGGGGCGGGTCCTACAATGAGCAGTTCTTC.

The chain carries TRBV5-4 and TRBJ2-2, with TRBD2 matching over 8 bases. The CDR3 totals 16 residues. Germline loops: CDR1 SGHNT, CDR2 YYREEE (reference sequence). V was clipped by 4 bases and J by 4 bases; unmatched bases: 9. The CDR3 loop reads CASSRGSGGGTGELFF. The DNA of the CDR3 is TGTGCCAGCAGCCGCGGGAGCGGGGGAGGCACCGGGGAGCTGTTTTTT.